This entry features one TCR beta chain sequence. Clones were sequenced by immunoSEQ multiplex PCR, and TCRdb holds only the in-frame ones, with some missing. This table has about 2 million clones, 85% to 95% appearing once. The data originate from a study of shared clonotypes between healthy human individuals. Germline V gives CDR1 MDHEN, CDR2 SYDVKM. Trimming left V 7 bases short and J 4 bases short, with 14 bases between. The CDR3 length is 14 residues. Sequencing used naive CD4+ T cells sorted from blood. Documented subset: CD45RA+ positively selected. The chain combines TRBV28 with TRBJ1-3; D unclear. This clonotype was obtained from a man aged 18 to 29 in good health. This CDR3 is CASTSTKAGNTIYF. CDR3 in DNA: TGTGCCAGCACGTCAACAAAGGCGGGAAACACCATATATTTT. Supplemented by reference TRBV28 and TRBJ1-3, the full variable domain reads DVKVTQSSRYLVKRTGEKVFLECVQDMDHENMFWYRQDPGLGLRLIYFSYDVKMKEKGDIPEGYSVSREKKERFSLILESASTNQTSMYLCASTSTKAGNTIYFGEGSWLTVV.